Listed below are T cell receptor beta chains from one sample, sequenced in a study of blood T cells in healthy people across ages. TCRdb fed the 5' RACE reads into MiXCR, producing one record per CDR3 protein. The data show some 760,000 distinct CDR3 sequences, with more than 20% seen just once and 9% to 9.5% held by the top ten. The sample was also linked to a second study, of T cells of mothers and their children.

The sample comprised blood. The receptor source for this set is a boy between 10 and 17 years old in good health. The CDR3 runs from the conserved cysteine through the conserved F or W. The order of the fields is D gene, J gene, clone size, V gene, CDR3 protein, CDR3 DNA. The D gene is left open where the match is weak. Only part of the rows carry a size: once, few, many, or a class if the clone is expanded.

d_call: -; j_call: TRBJ2-7; clone_size: few; v_call: TRBV3-1; cdr3_aa: CASSDAHSYEQYF; cdr3_nt: TGTGCCAGCAGCGACGCACACAGCTACGAGCAGTACTTC
d_call: -; j_call: TRBJ2-5; clone_size: -; v_call: TRBV12-5; cdr3_aa: CASGGPGPETQYF; cdr3_nt: TGTGCTAGTGGTGGGCCTGGGCCAGAGACCCAGTACTTC
d_call: -; j_call: TRBJ2-6; clone_size: -; v_call: TRBV9; cdr3_aa: CASSVGVGISGANVLTF; cdr3_nt: TGTGCCAGCAGCGTAGGAGTTGGGATTTCTGGGGCCAACGTCCTGACTTTC
d_call: -; j_call: TRBJ2-5; clone_size: -; v_call: TRBV9; cdr3_aa: CASSGTGNQETQYF; cdr3_nt: TGTGCCAGCAGCGGTACAGGGAACCAAGAGACCCAGTACTTC
d_call: TRBD2; j_call: TRBJ2-7; clone_size: -; v_call: TRBV12-3/TRBV12-4; cdr3_aa: CASSPLGGERAYEQYF; cdr3_nt: TGTGCCAGCAGTCCCCTCGGGGGGGAACGGGCCTACGAGCAGTACTTC
d_call: TRBD2; j_call: TRBJ2-7; clone_size: many; v_call: TRBV4-1; cdr3_aa: CASSQVTLAGGASSYEQYF; cdr3_nt: TGCGCCAGCAGCCAAGTGACACTAGCGGGAGGTGCCAGCTCCTACGAGCAGTACTTC
d_call: -; j_call: TRBJ2-7; clone_size: -; v_call: TRBV15; cdr3_aa: CATSVAIRSHEQYF; cdr3_nt: TGTGCCACCAGCGTAGCGATAAGGTCCCACGAGCAGTACTTC
d_call: -; j_call: TRBJ1-2; clone_size: few; v_call: TRBV12-3/TRBV12-4; cdr3_aa: CASRGRGGYTF; cdr3_nt: TGTGCCAGCAGGGGGCGAGGAGGCTACACCTTC
d_call: -; j_call: TRBJ2-1; clone_size: few; v_call: TRBV7-2; cdr3_aa: CASSPRGGDEQFF; cdr3_nt: TGTGCCAGCAGCCCTAGGGGGGGCGATGAGCAGTTCTTC
d_call: -; j_call: TRBJ1-2; clone_size: few; v_call: TRBV4-3; cdr3_aa: CASSQEAAFYGYTF; cdr3_nt: TGCGCCAGCAGCCAAGAAGCCGCTTTCTATGGCTACACCTTC
d_call: -; j_call: TRBJ1-2; clone_size: -; v_call: TRBV7-2; cdr3_aa: CASSGLGANYGYTF; cdr3_nt: TGTGCCAGCAGCGGGCTGGGGGCTAACTATGGCTACACCTTC
d_call: -; j_call: TRBJ2-7; clone_size: -; v_call: TRBV7-9; cdr3_aa: CASSEGGEYEQYF; cdr3_nt: TGTGCCAGCAGCGAAGGAGGCGAATACGAGCAGTACTTC
d_call: -; j_call: TRBJ2-5; clone_size: few; v_call: TRBV7-6; cdr3_aa: CASSPTGIGEQYF; cdr3_nt: TGTGCCAGCAGCCCCACAGGGATTGGGGAGCAGTACTTC
d_call: -; j_call: TRBJ2-5; clone_size: -; v_call: TRBV12-3/TRBV12-4; cdr3_aa: CASSFISDRETQYF; cdr3_nt: TGTGCCAGCAGTTTTATATCTGATCGGGAGACCCAGTACTTC